These 30 T cell receptor beta chains came from one sample sequenced in a study of blood T cells in healthy people across ages. PCR was performed a second time for about 7 to 12 cycles using a sample-barcoded 5' primer and a J-beta primer mix. Using its own MiXCR run on the 5' RACE reads, TCRdb lists one record per CDR3 protein. This table has more than 900,000 distinct CDR3 sequences, roughly 29% appearing once. The same sample was also used in a study of T cells of mothers and their children.

Sequencing input: blood. These receptors originate from a woman aged 40-49 years in good health.

This clonotype came up many times. The rearrangement uses TRBV4-1 and TRBJ2-1, with TRBD2 matching over 10 bases. Germline V CDR1 and CDR2: MGHRA, YSYEKL. The CDR3 sequence is 15 residues long. V lost 3 bases and J lost 7; bases outside the gene matches: 6. The CDR3 bases are TGCGCCAGCAGCCAGGGCGGACTAGCGGTAAATGAGCAGTTCTTC. It yields the protein CASSQGGLAVNEQFF.

The V and J genes are TRBV29-1 and TRBJ2-3; D is tentatively TRBD1 or TRBD2 (7 bases each). The CDR3 runs 15 residues. CDR1 is SQVTM and CDR2 is ANQGSEA in the germline V gene. Trimming shortened V by 4 bases and J by 2 bases, and 16 bases separated the two germline ends. The CDR3 DNA is TGCAGCGTTGGTCGGCAGGGGGACTACACAGATACGCAGTATTTT. Amino acids: CSVGRQGDYTDTQYF.

The chain carries TRBV20-1 and TRBJ2-3, with a tentative D call TRBD1 (5 bases). Germline-derived CDR1 and CDR2 are DFQATT and SNEGSKA (reference sequence). V lost 5 bases and J lost 2, with 17 bases in between. The CDR3 spans 15 residues. The CDR3 region has the DNA TGCAGTGCTCCCCCCCCGCCAGGGAACACAGATACGCAGTATTTT. Its translation is CSAPPPPGNTDTQYF.

A remark on this clonotype: It may be a read error: a sequence one base away is much more abundant. This rearrangement joins TRBV7-9 to TRBJ2-7; D is undetermined. CDR3 size: 14 residues. The V and J ends lost 4 bases and 0 bases respectively, with 10 bases between them. Germline loops: CDR1 SEHNR, CDR2 FQNEAQ (reference sequence). The CDR3 sequence: CASSSAEPSYEQYF. The CDR3 DNA sequence: TGTGCCAGCAGCTCAGCAGAACCCTCCTACGAGCAGTACTTC.

The chain employs TRBV28 and TRBJ1-4; D gene unclear. Germline values: CDR1 MDHEN, CDR2 SYDVKM. V was pared by 8 bases and J by 2 bases, with 9 bases between. This CDR3 is 13 amino acids long. The CDR3 sequence: CASGEGTNEKLFF. DNA of the CDR3: TGTGCCAGCGGGGAGGGTACTAATGAAAAACTGTTTTTT.

Comments on this clonotype: One end of the junction does not line up with germline, which may come from a read error. CDR3 sequence reads: CAGSVAWPGEYEQYF. CDR3 DNA: TGTGCCGGCAGCGTAGCTTGGCCGGGGGAATACGAGCAGTACTTC. The genes are TRBV9 and TRBJ2-4, with D perhaps matching TRBD2 (6 bases). The end of the DNA is better explained by TRBJ2-7, so the J call may be wrong. The CDR3 extends over 15 amino acids. Germline CDR1 SGDLS, CDR2 YYNGEE.

As to this clonotype: A much larger clone is a single base away; this may be a read error. This sequence joins TRBV7-3 and TRBJ2-7, with a possible D match to TRBD1 (6 bases). V lost 4 bases to trimming and J lost 1 base, with 11 bases between them. This CDR3 comprises 14 residues. CDR1 SGHTA and CDR2 FQGTGA come from the germline V gene. The CDR3 coding sequence is TGTGCCAGCAGCTGGACAGCCCAATCCTACGAGCAGTACTTC. As protein: CASSWTAQSYEQYF.

This clonotype appeared many times. The CDR3 region has the DNA TGTGCCAGCAGCTTAGAAGGATATCCTTACGAGCAGTACTTC. It yields the protein CASSLEGYPYEQYF. The chain recombines TRBV7-2 with TRBJ2-7; unclear D gene. The CDR3 contains 14 residues. The V end was cut by 1 base, the J end by 4 bases, with 11 bases between. CDR1 SGHTA and CDR2 FQGNSA come from the germline V gene.

This clonotype was seen a few times. The rearrangement uses TRBV13 and TRBJ2-7; 10 bases match TRBD2. After removal of 1 base from V and 3 bases from J, the junction contained 12 bases not matched to a gene. The CDR3 contains 18 residues. Germline V gene sequence: CDR1 PRHDT, CDR2 FYEKMQ (reference sequence). The CDR3 sequence: CASSLAVRLAGARYEQYF. The CDR3 DNA follows: TGTGCCAGCAGCTTAGCGGTGAGGCTAGCGGGGGCCCGCTACGAGCAGTACTTC.

CDR3 amino acids: CASSPGGRANTEAFF. For the CDR3, the DNA is TGTGCCAGCTCACCGGGGGGTCGGGCGAACACTGAAGCTTTCTTT. The genes are TRBV18 and TRBJ1-1, with D possibly being TRBD1 (5 bases). The germline V gene encodes CDR1 KGHSH and CDR2 LQKENI. With 3 bases removed from V and 1 base from J, the gap between germline ends came to 12 bases. The CDR3 covers 15 residues. Drawing the rest from reference TRBV18 and TRBJ1-1, the complete variable domain is NAGVMQNPRHLVRRRGQEARLRCSPMKGHSHVYWYRQLPEEGLKFMVYLQKENIIDESGMPKERFSAEFPKEGPSILRIQQVVRGDSAAYFCASSPGGRANTEAFFGQGTRLTVV.

V usage is TRBV20-1 and J usage is TRBJ2-1; D not resolved. Between the trimmed V and J ends, which lost 2 bases and 5 bases, there was a span of 7 bases. This CDR3 comprises 12 residues. In germline, CDR1 is DFQATT, CDR2 SNEGSKA (reference sequence). The CDR3 nucleotides are TGCAGTGCTAGACCCCAAAACAATGAGCAGTTCTTC. Translation: CSARPQNNEQFF.

This chain joins TRBV15 and TRBJ2-3, with a weak D call TRBD2 (5 bases). Trimming left V 0 bases short and J 5 bases short, with 15 bases between. CDR1 is LNHNV and CDR2 is YYDKDF in the germline V gene (reference sequence). The CDR3 runs 16 residues. Here the CDR3 reads CATSRDRGKGRDTQYF. CDR3 nucleotides: TGTGCCACCAGCAGAGATCGGGGAAAAGGGAGAGATACGCAGTATTTT.

Ten or more counts support this clonotype. The V call is TRBV11-2, the J call TRBJ2-5; the D gene is possibly TRBD2 (7 bases). CDR1 and CDR2 from the germline V gene are SGHAT and FQNNGV. V lost 2 bases, J lost 4 bases, and 14 bases lay in between. CDR3 length: 15 amino acids. This CDR3 reads CASSLRGGRSETQYF. In DNA, the CDR3 is TGTGCCAGCAGCTTAAGGGGGGGCCGATCAGAGACCCAGTACTTC.

The V and J genes are TRBV7-3 and TRBJ2-5, with 7 bases lining up with TRBD2. CDR3 length equals 12 residues. V lost 4 bases, J lost 7 bases, and 3 bases stayed unmatched. The germline V gene has CDR1 SGHTA and CDR2 FQGTGA. In DNA form, the CDR3 reads TGTGCCAGCAGCTGGGAGGGTGGGACCCAGTACTTC. Translated, it gives CASSWEGGTQYF.

On this clonotype: One base away lies a much larger clone, so this may be a sequencing read error. The chain couples TRBV18 to TRBJ2-7; 8 positions agree with TRBD1. Germline CDR1 is KGHSH and CDR2 is LQKENI. V dropped 6 bases and J dropped 2; count of bases not matched to a gene: 9. The CDR3 consists of 15 residues. The CDR3 DNA reads TGTGCCAGCTCCCACGACAGGGGCGCTCCCTACGAGCAGTACTTC. Amino acids: CASSHDRGAPYEQYF.

CDR3 amino acids: CASSRTLGTAAYEQYF. The CDR3, as DNA: TGTGCCAGCAGCCGAACATTAGGGACAGCTGCCTACGAGCAGTACTTC. The rearrangement joins TRBV27 to TRBJ2-7, with 7 bases matching TRBD1. V dropped 6 bases and J dropped 2; count of bases not matched to a gene: 13. The CDR3 contains 16 residues. Germline lookup yields CDR1 MNHEY and CDR2 SMNVEV (reference sequence).

This clonotype has more than one count but fewer than ten. Possible read error: a much larger clone is one base away. The genes are TRBV6-5 and TRBJ1-1; D is ambiguous. The CDR3 runs to 13 residues. V was cut by 4 bases and J by 1 base, with 7 bases left in between. Germline assignment: CDR1 MNHEY and CDR2 SVGAGI. CDR3 region: CASSFPANTEAFF. The CDR3 region has the DNA TGTGCCAGCAGTTTCCCAGCGAACACTGAAGCTTTCTTT.

About this clonotype: Given a much more abundant clone one base away, this may be a read error. The rearrangement uses TRBV7-2 and TRBJ2-6, with 7 nucleotides matching TRBD1. The CDR3 is made up of 20 amino acids. Looked up from germline, CDR1 is SGHTA and CDR2 is FQGNSA. The CDR3 nucleotides are TGTGCCAGCAGTTCGAAGCTAACAGGGGATTCGCCTTTCGGGGCCAACGCCCTGACTTTC. Translating gives CASSSKLTGDSPFGANALTF.

A note on this clonotype: Relative to the germline gene, one junction end is altered; a read error may explain this. The chain uses TRBV6-6 and TRBJ2-5; D possibly corresponds to TRBD1 (6 bases). CDR3 size: 15 residues. Germline CDR1 is MNHNY and CDR2 is SVGAGI (reference sequence). The CDR3: CASSPQGSTYNEQYF. In DNA form, the CDR3 reads TGTGCTAGCAGTCCTCAGGGGAGTACCTACAATGAGCAGTACTTC.

This clonotype came up a few times. The gene calls are TRBV6-5 and TRBJ2-2, with unresolved D. The V end lost 10 bases, the J end lost 8 bases, and 26 bases lay between the germline ends. The CDR3 length is 16 residues. CDR1 is MNHEY, CDR2 SVGAGI, per germline. In DNA form, the CDR3 reads TGTGCCACCTCTCCGTCCCCGGGTTCAAAGGAGGGGGAGCTGTTTTTT. This gives the protein CATSPSPGSKEGELFF.

As concerns this clonotype: The junction shows a germline mismatch at one end, possibly a read error. The V and J genes are TRBV20-1 and TRBJ1-5, with a tentative D call TRBD1 (5 bases). This CDR3 has 11 residues. Germline V gene sequence: CDR1 DFQATT, CDR2 SNEGSKA (reference sequence). As DNA, the CDR3 is TGCAGCGCTAAGGGGAATCAGCCCCAGCATTTT. This encodes CSAKGNQPQHF.

This clonotype has at least ten counts. V is TRBV20-1 and J is TRBJ1-5; no definite D call. The length of the CDR3 is 14 residues. V was pared by 0 bases and J by 4 bases, with 10 bases between. Germline V lookup: CDR1 DFQATT, CDR2 SNEGSKA (reference sequence). DNA for the CDR3: TGCAGTGCTAGAGATGCAGGCTTTAATCAGCCCCAGCATTTT. The encoded protein is CSARDAGFNQPQHF.

In this sample, this clonotype turned up many times. The V and J genes are TRBV5-1 and TRBJ2-5; 10 bases are shared with TRBD1. V gave up 4 bases and J gave up 11 bases; unmatched junction bases: 11. This CDR3 is built from 14 residues. From germline, CDR1 is SGHRS and CDR2 YFSETQ. The CDR3 sequence: CASSARQGAGEQYF. The CDR3 coding sequence is TGCGCCAGCAGCGCCAGACAGGGGGCAGGTGAGCAGTACTTC.

This clonotype appeared a few times. The V gene is TRBV7-9, the J gene TRBJ1-1, with 7 bases identical to TRBD1. The CDR3 has 13 amino acids. V was clipped by 0 bases and J by 7 bases; unmatched bases: 2. CDR1 is SEHNR, CDR2 FQNEAQ, per germline (reference sequence). This chain's CDR3 is CASSLAGTVEAFF. The CDR3 region has the DNA TGTGCCAGCAGCTTAGCCGGGACAGTTGAAGCTTTCTTT.

This clonotype was picked up a small number of times. This rearrangement joins TRBV6-5 to TRBJ2-5, with 12 bases lining up with TRBD2. This CDR3 contains 15 residues. Losses at the gene ends were 7 bases for V and 5 bases for J; bases not matched to a gene: 8. Germline V gene sequence: CDR1 MNHEY, CDR2 SVGAGI. This CDR3 is CASTLLAGGEETQYF. The CDR3 coding sequence is TGTGCCAGCACCTTGCTAGCGGGGGGGGAGGAGACCCAGTACTTC.

This clonotype has more than one count but fewer than ten. A single base separates this from a much larger clone, so it may be a read error. The rearrangement uses TRBV6-5 and TRBJ2-5; D might be TRBD1 or TRBD2, each matching 7 bases. Trimming took off 6 bases at V and 11 bases at J, with 22 bases between the two ends. The CDR3 is 14 residues long. Germline assignment: CDR1 MNHEY and CDR2 SVGAGI. CDR3 residues: CASRIFTGDYVQYF. CDR3 coding DNA: TGTGCCAGCAGGATATTCACAGGGGACTACGTGCAGTACTTC.

The V and J genes are TRBV28 and TRBJ1-5, with D possibly TRBD1 on 6 matching bases. CDR1 and CDR2 (germline): MDHEN, SYDVKM. The CDR3 has 14 residues. Trimming took off 8 bases at V and 0 bases at J, with 11 bases between the two ends. The CDR3 sequence: CASLTGSSNQPQHF. The CDR3 DNA reads TGTGCCAGCCTTACAGGGAGTAGCAATCAGCCCCAGCATTTT.

This sequence joins TRBV19 and TRBJ1-2, with unresolved D. V was pared by 3 bases and J by 5 bases, with 16 bases between. The CDR3 runs 15 residues. Per the germline V gene, CDR1 is LNHDA and CDR2 is SQIVND (reference sequence). CDR3 loop: CASSIYPRGAYGYTF. As DNA, the CDR3 is TGTGCCAGTAGTATTTATCCGCGAGGAGCTTATGGCTACACCTTC.

The chain links TRBV28 to TRBJ2-5; D unresolved. The DNA matches TRBJ2-7 better at its end, which makes the J call doubtful. In germline, CDR1 is MDHEN, CDR2 SYDVKM. The CDR3 sequence is 14 residues long. The CDR3 spells CASSPSPLWFEQYF. CDR3 nucleotide sequence: TGTGCCAGCAGTCCATCTCCACTGTGGTTCGAGCAGTACTTC.

The rearrangement links TRBV5-1 to TRBJ2-5; TRBD2 matches 8 bases. The trim removed 4 bases at V and 2 bases at J, leaving 10 bases unmatched. The V gene's germline CDR1 is SGHRS and CDR2 YFSETQ. The CDR3 runs to 16 residues. The CDR3 is CASSRGSSGEQETQYF. The CDR3, as DNA: TGCGCCAGCAGCCGGGGGAGTAGCGGGGAACAAGAGACCCAGTACTTC.